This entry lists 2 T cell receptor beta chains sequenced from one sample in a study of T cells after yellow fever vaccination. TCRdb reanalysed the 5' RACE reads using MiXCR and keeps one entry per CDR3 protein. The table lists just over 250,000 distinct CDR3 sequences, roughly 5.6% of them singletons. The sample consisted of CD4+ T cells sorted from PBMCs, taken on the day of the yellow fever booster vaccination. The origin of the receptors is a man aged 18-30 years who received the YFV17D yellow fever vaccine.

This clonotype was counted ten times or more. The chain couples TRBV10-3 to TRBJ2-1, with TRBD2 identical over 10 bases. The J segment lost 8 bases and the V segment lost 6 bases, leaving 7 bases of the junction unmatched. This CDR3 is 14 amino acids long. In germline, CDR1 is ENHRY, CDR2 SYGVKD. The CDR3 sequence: CAIRGGTSVDEQFF. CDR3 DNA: TGTGCCATCAGGGGCGGGACTAGCGTCGATGAGCAGTTCTTC.

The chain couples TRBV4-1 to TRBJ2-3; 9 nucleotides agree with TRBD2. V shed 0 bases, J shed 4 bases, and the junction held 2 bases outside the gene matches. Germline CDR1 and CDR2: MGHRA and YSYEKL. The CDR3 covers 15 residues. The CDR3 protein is CASSQEAGGPDTQYF. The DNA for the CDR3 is TGCGCCAGCAGCCAAGAAGCGGGGGGCCCAGATACGCAGTATTTT.